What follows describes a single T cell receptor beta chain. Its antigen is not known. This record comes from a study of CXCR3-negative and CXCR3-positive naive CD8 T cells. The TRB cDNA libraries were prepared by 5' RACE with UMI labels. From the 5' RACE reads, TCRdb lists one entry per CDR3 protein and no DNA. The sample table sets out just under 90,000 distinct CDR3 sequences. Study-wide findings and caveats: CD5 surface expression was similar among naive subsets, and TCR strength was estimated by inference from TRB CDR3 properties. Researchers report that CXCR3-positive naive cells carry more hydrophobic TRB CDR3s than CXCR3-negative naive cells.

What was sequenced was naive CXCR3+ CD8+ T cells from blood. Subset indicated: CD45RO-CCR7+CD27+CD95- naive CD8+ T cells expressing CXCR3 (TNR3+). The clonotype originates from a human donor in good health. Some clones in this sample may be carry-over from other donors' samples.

The CDR3 reads CASSRSHQDSYNEQFF. This chain links TRBV12-3 or TRBV12-4 with TRBJ2-1. The CDR3 extends over 16 amino acids.